The following is a T cell receptor beta chain sequence with its context. This entry is derived from a study of blood T cell repertoires in COVID-19. Individuals aged about 18 to 89 years were recruited from 20 to 25 US areas. Authors' data handling: Reference gene primers were amplified, and this amplification served to estimate nucleated cell counts. TCRdb's copy holds only in-frame clones and misses some; the assay was immunoSEQ multiplex PCR. D and trimming were read from the DNA, whereas the V and J calls and clone size are those reported in that table. Of 300,000 to 400,000 clones listed, 75% to 90% are singletons. Germline CDR1 SGHTA, CDR2 FQGTGA. The CDR3 consists of 15 residues. V lost 0 bases to trimming and J lost 4 bases, with 10 bases between them.

The rearrangement uses TRBV7-3 and TRBJ2-1; possibly TRBD2 for D (5 bases). The sequence derives from a man aged 18 to 35 who had recovered from COVID-19. Sequencing was performed on PBMCs or T cells enriched from blood (not recorded which). The CDR3 DNA reads TGTGCCAGCAGCTTAACGGCCCGGGATTACAATGAGCAGTTCTTC. Its translation: CASSLTARDYNEQFF.